This T cell receptor beta chain was observed in a study of blood T cell repertoires in COVID-19. Study context: Italy, Spain and the United States were the sources of the convalescent and acute COVID-19 samples. T cells, B-cell-depleted T cells, or PBMCs provided the cDNA or gDNA that served as material.

With 3 bases removed from V and 4 bases from J, the gap between germline ends came to 16 bases. The CDR3 spans 15 residues. Germline V gene data show CDR1 as SGDLS and CDR2 as YYNGEE. Profiling relied on immunoSEQ multiplex PCR, and the TCRdb table lists in-frame clones only, not all of them. The data contain a few hundred thousand clones, approximately 86% of them seen just once; the ten biggest clones take up approximately 3%. The chain couples TRBV9 to TRBJ1-1; D perhaps matches TRBD1 (6 bases). Sequencing was performed on peripheral blood. This receptor was taken from a man aged 55 to 70 with acute or convalescent COVID-19. DNA for the CDR3: TGTGCCAGCAGCGCACAGGGTTCATCGAGCACTGAAGCTTTCTTT. It is translated as CASSAQGSSSTEAFF.